This T cell receptor (beta chain) was identified during a study of tumor and adjacent non-tumor tissue in lung cancer. RNA was extracted from bulk tissue without any cell sorting. This CDR3 has 15 amino acids. The germline V gene encodes CDR1 MNHEY and CDR2 SVGAGI. A modified ARM-PCR protocol with three rounds of nested PCR amplified TCRbeta. One entry per CDR3 protein results from TCRdb running MiXCR on the multiplex PCR reads. The table has 76,000 or so distinct CDR3 sequences, around 70% seen once. Points from the study as a whole: Higher tumor TCR diversity was associated with shorter survival. Normal lung showed higher cumulative top 100 clone frequency than tumor. Compared with tumor, normal lung showed significantly lower TCR diversity.

A word on this clonotype: Its antigen is unknown. Relative to the germline gene, one junction end is altered; a read error may explain this.

The source is an older woman with non-small cell lung cancer. The chain has TRBV6-5 and TRBJ1-5; D perhaps matches TRBD1 (6 bases). Material for sequencing was lung tumor tissue. CDR3 sequence: CASQPRTVANQPRHF. The CDR3 nucleotides read TGTGCCAGCCAACCCCGGACAGTGGCCAATCAGCCCCGGCATTTT.